This T cell receptor (beta chain) was sequenced in a study of control samples from healthy donors and cancer patients. Generated by immunoSEQ multiplex PCR, the TCRdb table keeps only in-frame clones and is missing some. The sample yields about 130,000 clones, approximately 94% seen once. Germline V gene sequence: CDR1 LNHDA, CDR2 SQIVND (reference sequence). The CDR3 runs 13 residues. The V end was cut by 5 bases, the J end by 5 bases, with 12 bases between. The material sequenced was PBMCs. The clonotype comes from a man aged 50-59 years with head and neck cancer. The chain combines TRBV19 with TRBJ1-1; TRBD1 might be the D (6 bases). As DNA, the CDR3 is TGTGCCAGTAGTGAGCGGGGGCGGACTGAAGCTTTCTTT. Translating gives CASSERGRTEAFF.